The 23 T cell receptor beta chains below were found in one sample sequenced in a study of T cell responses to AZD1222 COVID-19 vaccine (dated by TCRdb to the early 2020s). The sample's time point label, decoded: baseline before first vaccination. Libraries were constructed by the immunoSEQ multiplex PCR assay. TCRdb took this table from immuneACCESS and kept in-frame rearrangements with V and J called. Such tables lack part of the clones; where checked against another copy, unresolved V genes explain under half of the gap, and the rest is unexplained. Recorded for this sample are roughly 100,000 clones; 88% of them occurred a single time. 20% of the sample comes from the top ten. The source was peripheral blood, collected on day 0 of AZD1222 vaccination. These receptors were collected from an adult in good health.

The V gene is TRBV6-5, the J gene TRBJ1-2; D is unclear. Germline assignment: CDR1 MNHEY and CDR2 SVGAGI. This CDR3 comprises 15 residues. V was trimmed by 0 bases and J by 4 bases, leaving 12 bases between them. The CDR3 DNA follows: TGTGCCAGCAGTTACTCAAGGGAAGGAGGCTATGGCTACACCTTC. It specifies CASSYSREGGYGYTF.

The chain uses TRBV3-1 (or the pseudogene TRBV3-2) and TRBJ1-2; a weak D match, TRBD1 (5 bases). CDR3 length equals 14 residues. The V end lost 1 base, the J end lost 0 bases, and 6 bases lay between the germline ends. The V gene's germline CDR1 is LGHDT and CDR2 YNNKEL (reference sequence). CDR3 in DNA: TGTGCCAGCAGCCAAGGGGGGTCTAACTATGGCTACACCTTC. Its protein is CASSQGGSNYGYTF.

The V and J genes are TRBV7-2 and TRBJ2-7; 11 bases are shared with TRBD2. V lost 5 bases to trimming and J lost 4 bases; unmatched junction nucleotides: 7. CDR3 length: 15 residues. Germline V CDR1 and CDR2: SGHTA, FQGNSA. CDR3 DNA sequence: TGTGCCAGCAGCCTTAGCGGGGGGGCCCGGTACGAGCAGTACTTC. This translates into CASSLSGGARYEQYF.

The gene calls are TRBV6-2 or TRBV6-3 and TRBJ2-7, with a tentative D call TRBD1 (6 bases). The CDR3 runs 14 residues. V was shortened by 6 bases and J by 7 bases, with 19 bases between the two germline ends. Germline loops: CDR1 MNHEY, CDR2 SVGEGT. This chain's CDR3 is CASSLQGPLWEQYF. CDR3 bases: TGTGCCAGCAGCTTACAGGGACCCCTTTGGGAGCAGTACTTC.

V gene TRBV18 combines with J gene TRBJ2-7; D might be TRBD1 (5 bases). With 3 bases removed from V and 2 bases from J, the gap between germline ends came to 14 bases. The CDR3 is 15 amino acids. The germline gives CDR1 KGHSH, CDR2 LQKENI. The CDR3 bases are TGTGCCAGCTCACCTAAAAAGGGCAGGGCCTACGAGCAGTACTTC. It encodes CASSPKKGRAYEQYF.

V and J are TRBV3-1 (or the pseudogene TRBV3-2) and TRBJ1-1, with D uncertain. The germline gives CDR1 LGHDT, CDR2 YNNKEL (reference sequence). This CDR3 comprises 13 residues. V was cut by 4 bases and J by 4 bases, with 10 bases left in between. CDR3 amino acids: CASSLAVATEAFF. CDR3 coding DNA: TGTGCCAGCAGCCTCGCAGTGGCCACTGAAGCTTTCTTT.

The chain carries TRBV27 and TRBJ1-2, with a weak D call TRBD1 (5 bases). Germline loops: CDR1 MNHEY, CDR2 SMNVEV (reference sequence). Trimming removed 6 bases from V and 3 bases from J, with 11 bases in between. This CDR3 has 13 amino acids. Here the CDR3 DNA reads TGTGCCAGCAGCGGCGGGGCTGACTATGGCTACACCTTC. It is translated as CASSGGADYGYTF.

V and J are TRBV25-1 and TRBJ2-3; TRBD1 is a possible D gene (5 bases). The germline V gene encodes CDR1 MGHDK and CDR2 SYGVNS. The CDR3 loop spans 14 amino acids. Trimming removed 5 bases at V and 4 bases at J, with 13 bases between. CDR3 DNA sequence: TGTGCCAGCAGTACCTCTAGGGGCGCAGATACGCAGTATTTT. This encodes CASSTSRGADTQYF.

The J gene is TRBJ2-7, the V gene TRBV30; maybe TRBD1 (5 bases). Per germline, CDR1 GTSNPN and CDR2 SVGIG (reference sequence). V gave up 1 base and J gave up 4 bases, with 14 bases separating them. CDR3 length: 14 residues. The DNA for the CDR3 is TGTGCCTGGAGTGGTGGTGTTGGGGCGTACGAGCAGTACTTC. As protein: CAWSGGVGAYEQYF.

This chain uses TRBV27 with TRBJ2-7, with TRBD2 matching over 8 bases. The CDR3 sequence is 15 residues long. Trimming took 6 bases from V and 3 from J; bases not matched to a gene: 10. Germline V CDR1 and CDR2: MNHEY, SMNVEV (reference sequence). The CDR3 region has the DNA TGTGCCAGCAGAGGAGAGCGGGGGCGGTTCTACGAGCAGTACTTC. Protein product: CASRGERGRFYEQYF.

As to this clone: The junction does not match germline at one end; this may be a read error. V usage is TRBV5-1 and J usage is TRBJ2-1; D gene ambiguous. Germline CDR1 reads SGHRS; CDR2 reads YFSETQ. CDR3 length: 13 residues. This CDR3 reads CASAFPGANEQFF. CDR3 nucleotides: TGTGCCAGCGCTTTTCCCGGAGCCAATGAGCAGTTCTTC.

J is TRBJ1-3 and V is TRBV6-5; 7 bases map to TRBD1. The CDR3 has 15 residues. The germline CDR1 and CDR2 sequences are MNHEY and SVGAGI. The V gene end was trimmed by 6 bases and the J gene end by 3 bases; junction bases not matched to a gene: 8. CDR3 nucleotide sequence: TGTGCCAGCAGGAGAGACAGGGAGGGTGGAAACACCATATATTTT. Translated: CASRRDREGGNTIYF.

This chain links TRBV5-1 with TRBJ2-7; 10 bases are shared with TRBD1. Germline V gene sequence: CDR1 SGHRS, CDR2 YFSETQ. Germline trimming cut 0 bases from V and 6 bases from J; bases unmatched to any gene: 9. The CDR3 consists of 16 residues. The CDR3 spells CASSLAGGTGAAEQYF. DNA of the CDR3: TGCGCCAGCAGCTTGGCCGGAGGGACAGGGGCGGCCGAGCAGTACTTC. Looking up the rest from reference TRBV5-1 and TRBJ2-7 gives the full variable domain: KAGVTQTPRYLIKTRGQQVTLSCSPISGHRSVSWYQQTPGQGLQFLFEYFSETQRNKGNFPGRFSGRQFSNSRSEMNVSTLELGDSALYLCASSLAGGTGAAEQYFGPGTRLTVT.

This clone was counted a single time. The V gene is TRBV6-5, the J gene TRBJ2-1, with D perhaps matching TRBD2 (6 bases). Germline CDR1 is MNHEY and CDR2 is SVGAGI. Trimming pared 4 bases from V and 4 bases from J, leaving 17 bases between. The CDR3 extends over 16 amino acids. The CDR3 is CASSFKRVISYNEQFF. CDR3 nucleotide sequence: TGTGCCAGCAGTTTCAAGCGGGTGATATCATACAATGAGCAGTTCTTC.

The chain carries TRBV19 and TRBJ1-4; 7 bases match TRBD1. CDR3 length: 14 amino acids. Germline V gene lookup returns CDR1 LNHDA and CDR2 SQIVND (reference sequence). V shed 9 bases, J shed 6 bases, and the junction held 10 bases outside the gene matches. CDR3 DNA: TGTGCCAGCGCGAAACAGGGGTCCTATGAAAAACTGTTTTTT. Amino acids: CASAKQGSYEKLFF.

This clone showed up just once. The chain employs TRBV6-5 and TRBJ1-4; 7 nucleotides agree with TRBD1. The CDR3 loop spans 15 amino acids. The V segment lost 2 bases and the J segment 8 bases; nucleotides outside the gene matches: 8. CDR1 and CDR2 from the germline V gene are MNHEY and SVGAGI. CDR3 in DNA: TGTGCCAGCAGTTACCTCACAGGGGCGGGAGAAAAACTGTTTTTT. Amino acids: CASSYLTGAGEKLFF.

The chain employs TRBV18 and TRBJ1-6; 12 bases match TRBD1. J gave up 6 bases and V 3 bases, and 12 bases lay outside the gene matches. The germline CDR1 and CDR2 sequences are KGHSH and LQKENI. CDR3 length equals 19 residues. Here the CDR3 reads CASSPGQGAAIPSNSPLHF. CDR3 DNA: TGTGCCAGCTCACCGGGACAGGGGGCTGCTATCCCCTCTAATTCACCCCTCCACTTT.

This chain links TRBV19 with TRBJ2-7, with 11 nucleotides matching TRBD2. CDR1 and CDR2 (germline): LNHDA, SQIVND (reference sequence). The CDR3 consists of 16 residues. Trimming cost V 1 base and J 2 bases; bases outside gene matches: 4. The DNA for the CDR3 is TGTGCCAGTAGTATAGGGGGGACTAGCGGAACCTACGAGCAGTACTTC. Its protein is CASSIGGTSGTYEQYF.

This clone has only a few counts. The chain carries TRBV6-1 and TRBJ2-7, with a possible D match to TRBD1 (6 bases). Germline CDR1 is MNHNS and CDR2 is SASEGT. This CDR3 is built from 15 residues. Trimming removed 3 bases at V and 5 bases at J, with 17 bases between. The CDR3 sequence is CASSEGAAGDDEQYF. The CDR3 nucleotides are TGTGCCAGCAGTGAGGGTGCGGCAGGGGACGACGAGCAGTACTTC.

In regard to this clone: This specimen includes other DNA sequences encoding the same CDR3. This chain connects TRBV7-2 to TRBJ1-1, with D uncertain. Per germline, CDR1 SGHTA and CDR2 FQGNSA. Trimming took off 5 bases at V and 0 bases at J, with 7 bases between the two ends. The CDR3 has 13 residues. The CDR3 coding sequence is TGTGCCAGCAGCCCCCACATGAACACTGAAGCTTTCTTT. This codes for CASSPHMNTEAFF.

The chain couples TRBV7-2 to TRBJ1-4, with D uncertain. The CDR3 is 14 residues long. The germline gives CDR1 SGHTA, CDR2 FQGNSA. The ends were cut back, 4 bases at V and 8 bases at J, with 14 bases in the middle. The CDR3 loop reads CASSSDLGTEKLFF. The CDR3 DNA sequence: TGTGCCAGCAGCTCCGATTTGGGTACAGAAAAACTGTTTTTT.

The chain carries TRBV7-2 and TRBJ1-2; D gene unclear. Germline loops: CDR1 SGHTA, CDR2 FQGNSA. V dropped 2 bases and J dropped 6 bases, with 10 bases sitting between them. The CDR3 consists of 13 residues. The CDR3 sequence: CASSLSRGDGYTF. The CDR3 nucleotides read TGTGCCAGCAGCTTATCACGCGGCGATGGCTACACCTTC.

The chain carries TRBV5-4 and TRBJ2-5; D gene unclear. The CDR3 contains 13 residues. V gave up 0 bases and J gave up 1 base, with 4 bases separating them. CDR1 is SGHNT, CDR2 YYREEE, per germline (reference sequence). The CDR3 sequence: CASSLGGQETQYF. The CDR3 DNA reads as TGTGCCAGCAGCTTGGGAGGCCAAGAGACCCAGTACTTC. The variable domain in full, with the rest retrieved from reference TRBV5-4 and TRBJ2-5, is ETGVTQSPTHLIKTRGQQVTLRCSSQSGHNTVSWYQQALGQGPQFIFQYYREEENGRGNFPPRFSGLQFPNYSSELNVNALELDDSALYLCASSLGGQETQYFGPGTRLLVL.